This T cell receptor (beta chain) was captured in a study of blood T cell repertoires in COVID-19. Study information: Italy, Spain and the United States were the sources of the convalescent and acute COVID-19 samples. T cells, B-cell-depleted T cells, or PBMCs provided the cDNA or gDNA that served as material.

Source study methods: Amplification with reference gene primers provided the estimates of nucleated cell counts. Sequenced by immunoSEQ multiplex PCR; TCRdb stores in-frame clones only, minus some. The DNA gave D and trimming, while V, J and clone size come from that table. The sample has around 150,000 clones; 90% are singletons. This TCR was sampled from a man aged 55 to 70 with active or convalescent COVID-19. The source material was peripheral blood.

DNA of the CDR3: TGTGCCAGCTCACCAACCAGGGCGGGGACCGGGGAGCTGTTTTTT. It encodes CASSPTRAGTGELFF. V gene TRBV18 combines with J gene TRBJ2-2; D may be TRBD2 (6 bases). The CDR3 is made up of 15 amino acids. CDR1 KGHSH and CDR2 LQKENI come from the germline V gene. V was shortened by 2 bases and J by 5 bases, with 12 bases between the two germline ends.